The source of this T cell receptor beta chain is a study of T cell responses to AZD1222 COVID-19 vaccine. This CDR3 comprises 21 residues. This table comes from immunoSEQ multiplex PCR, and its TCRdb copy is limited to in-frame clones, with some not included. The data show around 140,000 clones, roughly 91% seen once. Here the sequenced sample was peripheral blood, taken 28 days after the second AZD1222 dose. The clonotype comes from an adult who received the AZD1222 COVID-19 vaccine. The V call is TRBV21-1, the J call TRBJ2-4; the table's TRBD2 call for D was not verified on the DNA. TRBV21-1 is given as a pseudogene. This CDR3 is CASSKGWLAASGPLAKNIQYF. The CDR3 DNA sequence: TGTGCCAGCAGCAAAGGGTGGCTAGCGGCCAGCGGTCCACTAGCCAAAAACATTCAGTACTTC.